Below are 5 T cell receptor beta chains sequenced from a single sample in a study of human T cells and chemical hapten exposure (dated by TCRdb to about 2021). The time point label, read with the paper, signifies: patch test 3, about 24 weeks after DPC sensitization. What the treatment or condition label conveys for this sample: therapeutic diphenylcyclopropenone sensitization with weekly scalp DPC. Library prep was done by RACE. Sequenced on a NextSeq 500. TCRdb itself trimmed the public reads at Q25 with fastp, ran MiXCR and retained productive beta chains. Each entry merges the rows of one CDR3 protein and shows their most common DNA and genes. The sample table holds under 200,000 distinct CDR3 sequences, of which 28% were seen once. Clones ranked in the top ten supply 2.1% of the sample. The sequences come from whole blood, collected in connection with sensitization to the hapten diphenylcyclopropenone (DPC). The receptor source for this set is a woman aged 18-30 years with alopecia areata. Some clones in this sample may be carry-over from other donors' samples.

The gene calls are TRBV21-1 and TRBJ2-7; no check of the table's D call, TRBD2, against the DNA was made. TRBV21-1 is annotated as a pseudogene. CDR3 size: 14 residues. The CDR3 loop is CASSNQSANYEQYF. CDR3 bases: TGTGCCAGCAGCAATCAGTCCGCCAACTACGAGCAGTACTTC.

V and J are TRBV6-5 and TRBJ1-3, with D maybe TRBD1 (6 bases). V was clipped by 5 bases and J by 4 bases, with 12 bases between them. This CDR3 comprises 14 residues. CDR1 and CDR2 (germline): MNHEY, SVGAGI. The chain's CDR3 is CASSTGASGNTIYF. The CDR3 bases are TGTGCCAGCAGTACGGGGGCGTCGGGAAACACCATATATTTT.

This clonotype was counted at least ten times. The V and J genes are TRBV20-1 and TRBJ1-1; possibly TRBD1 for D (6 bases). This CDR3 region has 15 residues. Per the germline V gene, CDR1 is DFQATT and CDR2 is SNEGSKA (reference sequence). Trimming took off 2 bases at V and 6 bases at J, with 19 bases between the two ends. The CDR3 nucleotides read TGCAGTGCTAGACGCCTACAGGGTGAAGACTCTGAAGCTTTCTTT. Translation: CSARRLQGEDSEAFF.

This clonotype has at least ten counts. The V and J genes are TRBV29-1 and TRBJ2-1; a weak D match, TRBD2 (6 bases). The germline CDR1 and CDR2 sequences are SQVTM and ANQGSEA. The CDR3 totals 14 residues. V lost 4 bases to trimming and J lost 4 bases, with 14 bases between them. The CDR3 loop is CSVAVGAGYNEQFF. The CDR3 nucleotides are TGCAGCGTTGCTGTGGGCGCGGGGTACAATGAGCAGTTCTTC.

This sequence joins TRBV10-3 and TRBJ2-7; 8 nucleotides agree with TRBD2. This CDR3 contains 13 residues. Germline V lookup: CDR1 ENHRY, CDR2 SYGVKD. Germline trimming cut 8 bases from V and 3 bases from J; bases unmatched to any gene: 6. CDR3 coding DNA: TGTGCCATCGCCCCCGGGGGGGACTACGAGCAGTACTTC. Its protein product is CAIAPGGDYEQYF.